Each of the 28 T cell receptor beta chains below was sequenced from the same sample in a study of T cells in Graves' hyperthyroidism and ophthalmopathy. Amplification of TCR beta CDR3 regions was performed using RNA transcripts as template. A set of HTBI primers served as the primers for a first-round RT-PCR of the TCR CDR3. TCRdb itself ran the multiplex PCR reads through MiXCR, one entry per CDR3 protein. The repertoire consists of hundreds of thousands of distinct CDR3 sequences, with 14% to 15% occurring once and the leading ten covering approximately 13%. The source material was blood. The receptors stem from a man between 18 and 35 years old with Graves' ophthalmopathy.

This clonotype has a count of ten or more. The chain links TRBV2 to TRBJ2-1, with D unresolved. Trimming took off 7 bases at V and 7 bases at J, with 11 bases between the two ends. Germline-derived CDR1 and CDR2 are SNHLY and FYNNEI. The CDR3 length is 12 residues. CDR3: CASNEQVNEQFF. CDR3 DNA: TGTGCCAGCAACGAGCAAGTGAATGAGCAGTTCTTC. Based on the CDR3 plus reference TRBV2 and TRBJ2-1, the full variable domain is EPEVTQTPSHQVTQMGQEVILRCVPISNHLYFYWYRQILGQKVEFLVSFYNNEISEKSEIFDDQFSVERPDGSNFTLKIRSTKLEDSAMYFCASNEQVNEQFFGPGTRLTVL.

The chain has TRBV12-3 or TRBV12-4 and TRBJ1-1; D call uncertain. V lost 3 bases and J 4 bases, leaving 12 bases between the germline ends. The CDR3 consists of 14 residues. For the CDR3, the DNA is TGTGCCAGCAGTTTTTCCGGGTGGAGCACTGAAGCTTTCTTT. It codes for CASSFSGWSTEAFF.

This clonotype was recorded many times. This chain links TRBV27 with TRBJ2-4; D possibly corresponds to TRBD1 (6 bases). The CDR3 extends over 15 amino acids. The germline CDR1 and CDR2 sequences are MNHEY and SMNVEV (reference sequence). V was shortened by 5 bases and J by 6 bases, with 17 bases between the two germline ends. For the CDR3, the DNA is TGTGCCAGCAGTGCAAACAGGGCCTTTGGAAACATTCAGTACTTC. Protein product: CASSANRAFGNIQYF.

This clonotype was detected ten times or more. This chain links TRBV11-3 with TRBJ1-2; D ambiguous. CDR1 and CDR2 from the germline V gene are SGHNT and YENEEA. This CDR3 is 13 amino acids long. Deletions cut 5 bases from V and 8 bases from J, with 15 bases between. Here the CDR3 DNA reads TGTGCCAGCAGCGGGCTCGGAACTTGGGGCTACACCTTC. Amino acids: CASSGLGTWGYTF. The whole variable domain, remainder taken from reference TRBV11-3 and TRBJ1-2, is EAGVVQSPRYKIIEKKQPVAFWCNPISGHNTLYWYLQNLGQGPELLIRYENEEAVDDSQLPKDRFSAERLKGVDSTLKIQPAELGDSAVYLCASSGLGTWGYTFGSGTRLTVV.

The V call is TRBV10-1, the J call TRBJ2-2; no reliable D call. Trimming pared 6 bases from V and 13 bases from J, leaving 18 bases between. Germline V CDR1 and CDR2: WNHNN, SYGVQD (reference sequence). The CDR3 contains 13 residues. CDR3 DNA sequence: TGCGCCAGCAGCCCTCCCCACCCACGGTGGCTGTTTTTT. Its translation is CASSPPHPRWLFF.

This clonotype appeared a few times. The chain is built from TRBV6-5 and TRBJ1-1; D possibly corresponds to TRBD1 (5 bases). The CDR3 is 12 residues long. Germline values: CDR1 MNHEY, CDR2 SVGAGI. V lost 0 bases, J lost 8 bases, and 7 bases lay in between. The CDR3 DNA reads as TGTGCCAGCAGTTACTCAGGGGACGAAGCTTTCTTT. Its protein is CASSYSGDEAFF.

In its sample, this clonotype was seen a few times. The genes are TRBV24-1 and TRBJ2-5; D may match TRBD1 or TRBD2 (5 bases each). Germline-derived CDR1 and CDR2 are KGHDR and SFDVKD. Trimming took off 4 bases at V and 2 bases at J, with 10 bases between the two ends. This CDR3 region has 14 residues. CDR3 residues: CATSDGTPQETQYF. The CDR3 DNA sequence: TGTGCCACCAGTGACGGGACGCCACAAGAGACCCAGTACTTC.

This clonotype was picked up many times. The V and J genes are TRBV12-3 or TRBV12-4 and TRBJ1-1, with D tentatively TRBD1 (6 bases). V gave up 6 bases and J gave up 4 bases, with 12 bases separating them. The CDR3 sequence is 13 residues long. CDR3 sequence (DNA): TGTGCCAGCAGCGATCAGGGGTTCACTGAAGCTTTCTTT. Protein: CASSDQGFTEAFF.

This clonotype has only a few counts. The genes are TRBV7-3 and TRBJ2-3; D remains ambiguous. With 4 bases removed from V and 6 bases from J, the gap between germline ends came to 17 bases. Germline assignment: CDR1 SGHTA and CDR2 FQGTGA. The CDR3 extends over 15 amino acids. CDR3 sequence (DNA): TGTGCCAGCAGCTCTAGTTTCCAAGGCCTGGATACGCAGTATTTT. Protein: CASSSSFQGLDTQYF.

This clonotype showed up many times. The chain is built from TRBV6-1 and TRBJ1-2; D is possibly TRBD1 (6 bases). This CDR3 spans 13 amino acids. Germline CDR1 and CDR2: MNHNS and SASEGT. Trimming left V 1 base short and J 8 bases short, with 11 bases between. CDR3 in DNA: TGTGCCAGCAGTGAAGAGGGGGGTAGCGGCTACACCTTC. It encodes CASSEEGGSGYTF.

This clonotype was found many times. The CDR3 nucleotides are TGTGCCAGCAGCCCCGGGACAGCCAACTATGGCTACACCTTC. Translated: CASSPGTANYGYTF. The chain links TRBV7-8 to TRBJ1-2; 7 bases map to TRBD1. Unmatched junction bases numbered 5, after V lost 5 bases and J lost 2 bases. Germline V gene lookup returns CDR1 SGHVS and CDR2 FQNEAQ. The CDR3 covers 14 residues. Full variable domain (remainder filled in from reference TRBV7-8 and TRBJ1-2): GAGVSQSPRYKVAKRGQDVALRCDPISGHVSLFWYQQALGQGPEFLTYFQNEAQLDKSGLPSDRFFAERPEGSVSTLKIQRTQQEDSAVYLCASSPGTANYGYTFGSGTRLTVV.

The gene calls are TRBV9 and TRBJ1-6; 7 bases line up with TRBD1. With V trimmed by 4 bases and J by 6 bases, 10 bases remained unmatched. CDR1 is SGDLS and CDR2 is YYNGEE in the germline V gene. The CDR3 loop spans 16 amino acids. CDR3 sequence reads: CASSRKIDRANSPLHF. In nucleotides, the CDR3 is TGTGCCAGCAGCCGTAAAATTGACAGGGCTAATTCACCCCTCCACTTT.

As for this clonotype: A read error is possible here, since a much larger clone lies one base away. This chain uses TRBV29-1 with TRBJ1-1; D is undetermined. CDR1 is SQVTM, CDR2 ANQGSEA, per germline. The CDR3 totals 14 residues. The CDR3 nucleotides read TGCAGCGCTGAAGGTAGTGTCTTTGGGACTGAAGCTTTCTTT. This translates into CSAEGSVFGTEAFF.

The table lists this clonotype with a few counts. The gene calls are TRBV11-2 and TRBJ2-5, with D perhaps TRBD1 or TRBD2 (7 bases each). Between the trimmed V and J ends, which lost 0 bases and 12 bases, there was a span of 14 bases. Germline CDR1 reads SGHAT; CDR2 reads FQNNGV. This CDR3 spans 13 amino acids. The CDR3 region is CASSLDPTGREYF. The CDR3 DNA sequence: TGTGCCAGCAGCTTAGACCCGACAGGGAGGGAGTACTTC.

Worth noting for this clonotype: This may be a read error, as it is one base from a much larger clone. The V and J genes are TRBV13 and TRBJ2-7, with a weak D call TRBD1 (5 bases). The CDR3 runs to 12 residues. Germline loops: CDR1 PRHDT, CDR2 FYEKMQ (reference sequence). The DNA of the CDR3 is TGTGCCAGCAGCTTAGAGGGGCTCGAGCGGTACTTC. Translated: CASSLEGLERYF.

A few counts support this clonotype. V usage is TRBV6-1 and J usage is TRBJ2-7; 8 bases line up with TRBD1. Trimming cost V 5 bases and J 5 bases; bases outside gene matches: 8. CDR3 size: 14 residues. From germline, CDR1 is MNHNS and CDR2 SASEGT. DNA of the CDR3: TGTGCCAGCAGTCCCCCGGACAGGGTGAACGAGCAGTACTTC. This sequence encodes CASSPPDRVNEQYF.

In its sample, this clonotype was seen many times. The V gene is TRBV29-1, the J gene TRBJ2-7; D unclear. Trimming removed 1 base from V and 1 base from J, with 8 bases in between. CDR3 length: 13 amino acids. Germline assignment: CDR1 SQVTM and CDR2 ANQGSEA. The CDR3 sequence: CSVEAETSYEQYF. The CDR3 bases are TGCAGCGTTGAAGCGGAAACATCCTACGAGCAGTACTTC.

In its sample, this clonotype was seen many times. The chain employs TRBV20-1 and TRBJ2-1; 7 bases align to TRBD2. Looked up from germline, CDR1 is DFQATT and CDR2 is SNEGSKA (reference sequence). V lost 0 bases and J lost 6; bases outside the gene matches: 8. The CDR3 contains 15 residues. Here the CDR3 DNA reads TGCAGTGCTAGAGACCCCGGGACTATTGGCAATGAGCAGTTCTTC. The encoded protein is CSARDPGTIGNEQFF.

DNA for the CDR3: TGCAGCGTTGGCGGGACAGGGGGCGAGAACACTGAAGCTTTCTTT. As protein: CSVGGTGGENTEAFF. The genes are TRBV29-1 and TRBJ1-1; the match to TRBD1 covers 12 bases. The CDR3 loop spans 15 amino acids. Germline CDR1 and CDR2: SQVTM and ANQGSEA. V lost 4 bases to trimming and J lost 1 base; unmatched junction nucleotides: 4.

This clonotype was seen ten or more times. V is TRBV5-1 and J is TRBJ2-4; D call uncertain. Looked up from germline, CDR1 is SGHRS and CDR2 is YFSETQ. The V and J ends lost 10 bases and 0 bases respectively, with 14 bases between them. The CDR3 is 14 residues long. The CDR3: CAVPPDLAKNIQYF. CDR3 DNA: TGCGCCGTACCACCCGACTTAGCCAAAAACATTCAGTACTTC.

This clonotype was observed many times. V and J are TRBV12-3 or TRBV12-4 and TRBJ2-3; D tentatively reads TRBD1 or TRBD2 (6 bases each). V was cut by 11 bases and J by 2 bases, with 20 bases left in between. CDR3 length: 15 amino acids. DNA of the CDR3: TGTGCCGGGGGGACACCTTCATATTTCACAGATACGCAGTATTTT. Translation gives CAGGTPSYFTDTQYF.

Many counts were recorded for this clonotype. The chain recombines TRBV4-1 with TRBJ1-2; no reliable D call. This CDR3 spans 16 amino acids. Per germline, CDR1 MGHRA and CDR2 YSYEKL. The ends were cut back, 0 bases at V and 0 bases at J, with 11 bases in the middle. CDR3 loop: CASSQDVPEANYGYTF. The CDR3 coding sequence is TGCGCCAGCAGCCAAGATGTTCCAGAAGCTAACTATGGCTACACCTTC.

The genes are TRBV10-1 and TRBJ2-3; D is ambiguous. V dropped 8 bases and J dropped 6 bases, with 15 bases sitting between them. The CDR3 totals 13 residues. Looked up from germline, CDR1 is WNHNN and CDR2 is SYGVQD (reference sequence). The CDR3 coding sequence is TGCGCCAGCGGCAGCCCATCCTCGGATACGCAGTATTTT. It specifies CASGSPSSDTQYF.

The sample holds a few counts of this clonotype. This rearrangement joins TRBV27 to TRBJ1-5; D is unclear. Trimming removed 4 bases from V and 7 bases from J, with 5 bases in between. Germline CDR1 reads MNHEY; CDR2 reads SMNVEV (reference sequence). The CDR3 has 11 amino acids. CDR3 in DNA: TGTGCCAGCAGTTCCCGGCAGCCCCAGCATTTT. It is translated as CASSSRQPQHF.

In this sample, this clonotype turned up many times. V and J are TRBV27 and TRBJ2-3; 8 nucleotides line up with TRBD1. Unmatched junction bases numbered 10, after V lost 5 bases and J lost 3 bases. CDR1 and CDR2 (germline): MNHEY, SMNVEV (reference sequence). There are 16 residues in the CDR3. CDR3 in amino acids: CASSPRDRQITDTQYF. CDR3 coding DNA: TGTGCCAGCAGTCCCCGGGACAGGCAGATAACAGATACGCAGTATTTT.

This clonotype was seen more than once but under ten times. V gene TRBV7-2 combines with J gene TRBJ1-5; TRBD1 might be the D (5 bases). The CDR3 loop spans 16 amino acids. CDR1 SGHTA and CDR2 FQGNSA come from the germline V gene. Between the trimmed V and J ends, which lost 0 bases and 10 bases, there was a span of 19 bases. The CDR3 bases are TGTGCCAGCAGCTTAGCAGGGACGGGTTTCGGTGATCCCCAGCATTTT. The encoded protein is CASSLAGTGFGDPQHF.

This clonotype came up a few times. This chain links TRBV9 with TRBJ2-1; no reliable D call. The CDR3 has 16 residues. V lost 4 bases, J lost 0 bases, and 14 bases lay in between. Germline V gives CDR1 SGDLS, CDR2 YYNGEE. The CDR3, as DNA: TGTGCCAGCAGCATAGATTACCCCAGCTCCTACAATGAGCAGTTCTTC. Amino acid sequence: CASSIDYPSSYNEQFF.

This clonotype was observed at least ten times. The chain is built from TRBV27 and TRBJ2-5, with 10 positions matching TRBD2. V gave up 5 bases and J gave up 4 bases; unmatched junction bases: 13. In germline, CDR1 is MNHEY, CDR2 SMNVEV (reference sequence). The CDR3 spans 17 residues. The CDR3 DNA follows: TGTGCCAGCAGTCCCCTCCTGGGACTAGCGTTTCCAGAGACCCAGTACTTC. It encodes CASSPLLGLAFPETQYF.